This TCR beta chain was sequenced during a study of cytomegalovirus exposure and HLA in healthy donors. On the study more broadly: Within an early data release were tens of millions of unique TCRs drawn from HLA-typed donors. Broader study findings: Association of a missense DCLRE1C variant with TCR beta V- and J-gene trimming was reported in a later analysis. The study recorded 164 TCR beta chains that were cytomegalovirus-associated. No immune exposure information besides CMV serostatus was available.

This clone was observed a single time. Its antigen remains unknown. The CDR3 runs 15 residues. V lost 7 bases to trimming and J lost 1 base, with 16 bases between them. Germline assignment: CDR1 SNHLY and CDR2 FYNNEI. Researchers ran the PCR with 60 Vbeta and 13 Jbeta primers. Produced via immunoSEQ multiplex PCR; TCRdb's table is partial and in-frame only. The sample has about 210,000 clones, around 79% seen once; the top ten hold approximately 0.39%. The sample was PBMCs. This TCR derives from a male donor in good health and CMV-seropositive. V gene TRBV2 combines with J gene TRBJ2-5; possibly TRBD1 for D (5 bases). Written as DNA, the CDR3 is TGTGCCAGCATTCCTCACCAGGGTGCCCAAGAGACCCAGTACTTC. Its translation is CASIPHQGAQETQYF.